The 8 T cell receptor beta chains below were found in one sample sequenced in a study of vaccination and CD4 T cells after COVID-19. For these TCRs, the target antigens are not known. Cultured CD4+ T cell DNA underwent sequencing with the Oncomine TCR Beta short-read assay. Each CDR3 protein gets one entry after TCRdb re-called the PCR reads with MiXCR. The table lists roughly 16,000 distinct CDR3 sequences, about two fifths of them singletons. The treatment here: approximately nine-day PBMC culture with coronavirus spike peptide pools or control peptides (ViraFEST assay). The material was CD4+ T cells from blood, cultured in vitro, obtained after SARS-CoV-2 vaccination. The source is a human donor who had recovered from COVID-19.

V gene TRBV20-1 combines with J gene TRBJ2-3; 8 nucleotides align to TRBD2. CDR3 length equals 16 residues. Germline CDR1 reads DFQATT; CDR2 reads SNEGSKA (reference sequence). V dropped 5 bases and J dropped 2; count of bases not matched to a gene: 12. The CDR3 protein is CSAPEYREGHTDTQYF. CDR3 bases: TGCAGTGCTCCCGAATACCGGGAGGGCCACACAGATACGCAGTATTTT.

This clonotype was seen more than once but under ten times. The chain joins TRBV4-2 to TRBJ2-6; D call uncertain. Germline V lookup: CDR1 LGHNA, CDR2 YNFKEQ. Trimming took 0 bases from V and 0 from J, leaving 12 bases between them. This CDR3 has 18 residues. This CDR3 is CASSQDGLRFSGANVLTF. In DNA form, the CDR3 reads TGTGCCAGCAGCCAAGACGGGTTACGTTTCTCTGGGGCCAACGTCCTGACTTTC.

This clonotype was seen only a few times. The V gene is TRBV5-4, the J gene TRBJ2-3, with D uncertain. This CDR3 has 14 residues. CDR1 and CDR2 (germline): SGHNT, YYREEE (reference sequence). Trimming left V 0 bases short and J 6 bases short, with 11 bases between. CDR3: CASSLVGKGDTQYF. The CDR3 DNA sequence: TGTGCCAGCAGCTTGGTTGGGAAGGGCGATACGCAGTATTTT. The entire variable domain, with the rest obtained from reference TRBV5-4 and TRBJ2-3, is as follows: ETGVTQSPTHLIKTRGQQVTLRCSSQSGHNTVSWYQQALGQGPQFIFQYYREEENGRGNFPPRFSGLQFPNYSSELNVNALELDDSALYLCASSLVGKGDTQYFGPGTRLTVL.

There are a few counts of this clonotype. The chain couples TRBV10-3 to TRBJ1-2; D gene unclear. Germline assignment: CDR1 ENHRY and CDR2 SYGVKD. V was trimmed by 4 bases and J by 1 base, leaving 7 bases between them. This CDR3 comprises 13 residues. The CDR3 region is CAISVEDNYGYTF. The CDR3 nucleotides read TGTGCCATCAGTGTGGAGGATAACTATGGCTACACCTTC.

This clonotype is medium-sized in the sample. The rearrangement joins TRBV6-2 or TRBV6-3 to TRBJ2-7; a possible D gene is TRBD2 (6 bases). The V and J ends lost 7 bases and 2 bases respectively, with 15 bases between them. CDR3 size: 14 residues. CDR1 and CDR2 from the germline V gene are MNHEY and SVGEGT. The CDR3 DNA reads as TGTGCCAGCACCCGGGGTAGCGGAACCTACGAGCAGTACTTC. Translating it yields CASTRGSGTYEQYF.

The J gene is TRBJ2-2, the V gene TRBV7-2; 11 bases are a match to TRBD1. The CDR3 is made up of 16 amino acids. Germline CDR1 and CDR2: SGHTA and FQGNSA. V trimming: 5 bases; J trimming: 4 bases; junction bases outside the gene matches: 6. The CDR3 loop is CASSNRTGGFTGELFF. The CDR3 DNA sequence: TGTGCCAGCAGCAACCGGACAGGGGGCTTCACCGGGGAGCTGTTTTTT.

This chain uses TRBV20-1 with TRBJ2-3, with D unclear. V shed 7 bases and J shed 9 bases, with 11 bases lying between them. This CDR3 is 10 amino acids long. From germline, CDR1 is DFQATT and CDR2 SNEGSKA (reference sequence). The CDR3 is CSVSLGTQYF. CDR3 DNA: TGCAGTGTTAGCCTGGGGACGCAGTATTTT.

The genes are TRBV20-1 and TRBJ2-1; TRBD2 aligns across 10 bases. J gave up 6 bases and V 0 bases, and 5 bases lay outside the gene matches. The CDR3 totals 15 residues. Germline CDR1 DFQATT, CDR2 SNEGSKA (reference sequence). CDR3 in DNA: TGCAGTGCTAGAGATCAGGCTAGCGGGAGCAATGAGCAGTTCTTC. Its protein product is CSARDQASGSNEQFF.